The present entry profiles one TCR beta chain with its context. Profiling relied on immunoSEQ multiplex PCR, and the TCRdb table lists in-frame clones only, not all of them. The sample consists of a few hundred thousand clones, around 90% of them appearing once. Residents of about 25 US areas, aged 18 to 89 years, made up the participants. Grouping used clinical history reported by participants in a survey and questionnaire. This entry comes from a study of blood T cell repertoires in COVID-19. On the study more broadly: The United States, Italy and Spain supplied acute and convalescent COVID-19 samples.

The V and J ends lost 6 bases and 1 base, in that order; junction bases with no gene match: 9. CDR1 and CDR2 from the germline V gene are SNHLY and FYNNEI. The CDR3 length is 16 residues. The rearrangement uses TRBV2 and TRBJ2-3, with 8 bases lining up with TRBD1. The sequencing sample was made of PBMCs or T cells enriched from blood (not recorded which). This TCR was recovered from a human donor in a cohort exposed to, infected with or recovered from COVID-19 (not recorded which). The donor label of this sample is uncertain. CDR3 residues: CASRPGQGGGTDTQYF. The CDR3 region has the DNA TGTGCCAGCAGACCCGGACAGGGTGGGGGCACAGATACGCAGTATTTT. Combining the CDR3 with reference TRBV2 and TRBJ2-3 gives the whole variable domain EPEVTQTPSHQVTQMGQEVILRCVPISNHLYFYWYRQILGQKVEFLVSFYNNEISEKSEIFDDQFSVERPDGSNFTLKIRSTKLEDSAMYFCASRPGQGGGTDTQYFGPGTRLTVL.